These 20 T cell receptor beta chains were all obtained from the same sample, sequenced in a study of cytomegalovirus exposure and HLA in healthy donors. The primer mix had 60 Vbeta and 13 Jbeta primers. Data came from immunoSEQ multiplex PCR; TCRdb stores just in-frame clones and leaves some out. The table lists over 250,000 clones, approximately 70% of them singletons. Sequencing used PBMCs. Receptors originate from a female donor in good health and CMV-seronegative.

Notes on this clone: Other DNA sequences of this sample code for an identical CDR3. The chain recombines TRBV27 with TRBJ1-2; D unresolved. The CDR3 covers 12 residues. In germline, CDR1 is MNHEY, CDR2 SMNVEV (reference sequence). Trimming shortened V by 2 bases and J by 4 bases, and 5 bases separated the two germline ends. The CDR3 region is CASSLRGYGYTF. In DNA form, the CDR3 reads TGTGCCAGCAGTTTACGGGGCTATGGCTACACCTTC.

The table lists this clone with a count of one. V usage is TRBV5-1 and J usage is TRBJ1-3, with TRBD1 matching over 8 bases. This CDR3 comprises 15 residues. The germline gives CDR1 SGHRS, CDR2 YFSETQ. The V gene end was trimmed by 4 bases and the J gene end by 2 bases; junction bases not matched to a gene: 5. The CDR3 sequence: CASSITGGTGNTIYF. The CDR3 DNA follows: TGCGCCAGCAGCATCACAGGGGGGACTGGAAACACCATATATTTT.

The chain joins TRBV4-1 to TRBJ2-7; D possibly corresponds to TRBD1 (6 bases). This CDR3 is 15 amino acids long. The V end was cut by 1 base, the J end by 2 bases, with 12 bases between. Germline values: CDR1 MGHRA, CDR2 YSYEKL. The CDR3 loop reads CASSQATGNAYEQYF. Written as DNA, the CDR3 is TGCGCCAGCAGCCAAGCAACAGGGAATGCCTACGAGCAGTACTTC.

The CDR3 DNA reads TGTGCCAGCAGCGTAGCAGGACAAGATGAAAAACTGTTTTTT. Amino acids: CASSVAGQDEKLFF. This chain uses TRBV9 with TRBJ1-4; weak D call: TRBD1 (5 bases). Trimming cost V 0 bases and J 6 bases, with 9 bases left between them. Looked up from germline, CDR1 is SGDLS and CDR2 is YYNGEE. CDR3 length: 14 amino acids.

This chain connects TRBV6-6 to TRBJ2-2; 10 bases map to TRBD2. This CDR3 has 15 amino acids. Germline-derived CDR1 and CDR2 are MNHNY and SVGAGI (reference sequence). The V segment lost 3 bases and the J segment 7 bases; nucleotides outside the gene matches: 5. CDR3 region: CASSYSSGSGGELFF. The DNA for the CDR3 is TGTGCCAGCAGTTATTCTAGCGGGAGCGGCGGGGAGCTGTTTTTT.

This chain joins TRBV5-1 and TRBJ1-2; 8 positions agree with TRBD1. CDR1 is SGHRS and CDR2 is YFSETQ in the germline V gene. With 4 bases clipped from V and 7 bases from J, the junction kept 15 bases outside the gene matches. The CDR3 extends over 16 amino acids. The CDR3 nucleotides are TGCGCCAGCAGCCGGGGCGTCAGGGGGCGACGAGGTGGCTACACCTTC. Amino acids: CASSRGVRGRRGGYTF.

This chain uses TRBV14 with TRBJ2-1, with 10 bases matching TRBD2. The V and J ends lost 1 base and 6 bases, in that order; junction bases with no gene match: 3. Germline assignment: CDR1 SGHDN and CDR2 FVKESK. CDR3 length equals 15 residues. The CDR3 DNA reads TGTGCCAGCAGCCAAGCGAGCGGGAGGGGCAATGAGCAGTTCTTC. Translating gives CASSQASGRGNEQFF.

The chain links TRBV4-2 to TRBJ2-3; D not certain. Germline loops: CDR1 LGHNA, CDR2 YNFKEQ. Trimming removed 4 bases at V and 0 bases at J, with 11 bases between. CDR3 length: 15 residues. CDR3 in amino acids: CASSPAAESTDTQYF. The CDR3, as DNA: TGTGCCAGCAGCCCTGCGGCCGAAAGCACAGATACGCAGTATTTT.

The chain couples TRBV30 to TRBJ1-5; 7 bases are shared with TRBD1. The CDR3 sequence is 15 residues long. The germline CDR1 and CDR2 sequences are GTSNPN and SVGIG (reference sequence). J lost 5 bases, V lost 1 base, and 8 bases had no gene match. The CDR3 spells CAWSGPTGEDQPQHF. The CDR3 coding sequence is TGTGCCTGGAGTGGACCAACAGGGGAGGATCAGCCCCAGCATTTT.

The chain couples TRBV28 to TRBJ1-6, with TRBD1 identical over 7 bases. J gave up 4 bases and V 5 bases, and 8 bases lay outside the gene matches. This CDR3 comprises 16 residues. Germline-derived CDR1 and CDR2 are MDHEN and SYDVKM. The CDR3 loop is CASSAPMTGYNSPLHF. The DNA for the CDR3 is TGTGCCAGCAGTGCACCTATGACAGGGTATAATTCACCCCTCCACTTT.

There are a few counts of this clone. The chain is built from TRBV5-1 and TRBJ1-1; 9 bases line up with TRBD1. Germline-derived CDR1 and CDR2 are SGHRS and YFSETQ. The J segment lost 4 bases and the V segment lost 4 bases, leaving 8 bases of the junction unmatched. The CDR3 is 15 amino acids. CDR3 sequence reads: CASSVRQGEGTEAFF. The CDR3 coding sequence is TGCGCCAGCAGCGTCAGACAGGGGGAGGGCACTGAAGCTTTCTTT.

The CDR3 nucleotides are TGTGCCAGCCGCCCGGGCGGGGGGTCGGGGGCTGAAGCTTTCTTT. Its translation is CASRPGGGSGAEAFF. J is TRBJ1-1 and V is TRBV6-5, with D perhaps TRBD1 (5 bases). Per the germline V gene, CDR1 is MNHEY and CDR2 is SVGAGI. Trimming stripped 8 bases from V and 6 bases from J, with 22 bases between. The CDR3 contains 15 residues.

This clone has a single count. The chain uses TRBV5-1 and TRBJ2-7; 10 bases align to TRBD1. With 2 bases clipped from V and 2 bases from J, the junction kept 1 base outside the gene matches. The length of the CDR3 is 14 residues. Germline values: CDR1 SGHRS, CDR2 YFSETQ. In DNA, the CDR3 is TGCGCCAGCAGCTTCGGGACAGGGGCCTACGAGCAGTACTTC. Translation gives CASSFGTGAYEQYF.

In this sample, this clone turned up a few times. The gene calls are TRBV30 and TRBJ2-5, with D possibly being TRBD2 (7 bases). CDR1 GTSNPN and CDR2 SVGIG come from the germline V gene (reference sequence). This CDR3 is built from 15 residues. V was pared by 2 bases and J by 4 bases, with 17 bases between. Here the CDR3 reads CAWSRGGPLGETQYF. CDR3 coding DNA: TGTGCCTGGAGTAGGGGGGGGCCGTTGGGAGAGACCCAGTACTTC.

The chain links TRBV4-2 to TRBJ1-2; unclear D gene. There are 17 residues in the CDR3. Per germline, CDR1 LGHNA and CDR2 YNFKEQ. V was clipped by 2 bases and J by 4 bases, with 20 bases between them. The CDR3 here is CASSQNMGDGETYGYTF. The CDR3 DNA is TGTGCCAGCAGCCAAAACATGGGAGATGGGGAGACCTATGGCTACACCTTC.

This chain connects TRBV27 to TRBJ2-2, with 10 nucleotides matching TRBD1. This CDR3 has 16 residues. Germline lookup yields CDR1 MNHEY and CDR2 SMNVEV (reference sequence). V was pared by 3 bases and J by 4 bases, with 5 bases of the junction left unmatched. CDR3 coding DNA: TGTGCCAGCAGTTTTGGACAGGGGGTGCTCACCGGGGAGCTGTTTTTT. Its translation: CASSFGQGVLTGELFF.

V gene TRBV19 combines with J gene TRBJ1-2, with TRBD1 matching over 8 bases. Germline CDR1 is LNHDA and CDR2 is SQIVND (reference sequence). V trimming: 4 bases; J trimming: 3 bases; junction bases outside the gene matches: 7. The CDR3 contains 15 residues. In nucleotides, the CDR3 is TGTGCCAGTAGTAGCTTGCAGGGGGCCTACTATGGCTACACCTTC. As protein: CASSSLQGAYYGYTF.

The rearrangement links TRBV19 to TRBJ1-5, with D unresolved. Trimming removed 10 bases from V and 4 bases from J, with 17 bases in between. This CDR3 region has 14 residues. Germline values: CDR1 LNHDA, CDR2 SQIVND (reference sequence). CDR3 region: CATKQEAPNQPQHF. For the CDR3, the DNA is TGTGCCACGAAGCAGGAGGCCCCAAATCAGCCCCAGCATTTT.

V and J are TRBV29-1 and TRBJ1-5; 10 positions agree with TRBD1. V lost 7 bases and J lost 4; bases outside the gene matches: 13. CDR3 length: 16 amino acids. Per the germline V gene, CDR1 is SQVTM and CDR2 is ANQGSEA. CDR3 in DNA: TGCAGCGCTACGTTTGCCCGGGACAGGGGAAATCAGCCCCAGCATTTT. Protein: CSATFARDRGNQPQHF. The whole variable domain, remainder taken from reference TRBV29-1 and TRBJ1-5, is SAVISQKPSRDICQRGTSLTIQCQVDSQVTMMFWYRQQPGQSLTLIATANQGSEATYESGFVIDKFPISRPNLTFSTLTVSNMSPEDSSIYLCSATFARDRGNQPQHFGDGTRLSIL.

V gene TRBV4-1 combines with J gene TRBJ2-2; TRBD1 matches at 9 bases. This CDR3 spans 15 amino acids. Germline V gene sequence: CDR1 MGHRA, CDR2 YSYEKL. The V segment lost 2 bases and the J segment 5 bases; nucleotides outside the gene matches: 3. The CDR3 nucleotides read TGCGCCAGCAGCCAACCAGGACAGGGGACCGGGGAGCTGTTTTTT. This translates into CASSQPGQGTGELFF.